A single sample is the source of the 10 T cell receptor beta chains below, sequenced in a study of CD8+CD57+ T cells in acquired aplastic anemia. Genomic DNA templated the TCR beta VDJ and CDR3 profiling. TCRdb used MiXCR to reprocess the reads, holding one entry per CDR3 protein. The sample has approximately 65,000 distinct CDR3 sequences, 45% to 70% seen once; the top ten hold 2% to 2.5%. Sequencing input: sorted CD4+, CD8+, or CD8+CD57+ T cells (not recorded which) from PBMCs. These receptor sequences come from a human donor in good health, serving as a control.

The V gene is TRBV13, the J gene TRBJ2-7; D call uncertain. The V end was cut by 5 bases, the J end by 4 bases, with 18 bases between. CDR3 size: 15 residues. From germline, CDR1 is PRHDT and CDR2 FYEKMQ (reference sequence). The CDR3 sequence: CASSDTEVKVYEQYF. In DNA form, the CDR3 reads TGTGCCAGCAGCGATACAGAGGTCAAGGTGTACGAGCAGTACTTC.

V is TRBV11-1 and J is TRBJ2-7, with a possible D match to TRBD1 (6 bases). Per germline, CDR1 SGHAT and CDR2 FQDESV (reference sequence). V lost 2 bases, J lost 0 bases, and 14 bases lay in between. There are 16 residues in the CDR3. The CDR3 reads CASSLPTTGSSYEQYF. In DNA form, the CDR3 reads TGTGCCAGCAGCTTACCTACAACAGGGAGCTCCTACGAGCAGTACTTC. Full variable domain (missing parts from reference TRBV11-1 and TRBJ2-7): EAEVAQSPRYKITEKSQAVAFWCDPISGHATLYWYRQILGQGPELLVQFQDESVVDDSQLPKDRFSAERLKGVDSTLKIQPAELGDSAMYLCASSLPTTGSSYEQYFGPGTRLTVT.

The V and J genes are TRBV11-1 and TRBJ1-1; perhaps TRBD1 as D (6 bases). Germline values: CDR1 SGHAT, CDR2 FQDESV (reference sequence). Trimming removed 5 bases from V and 4 bases from J, with 11 bases in between. The CDR3 consists of 13 residues. CDR3 coding DNA: TGTGCCAGCAGCAAGGGGACACTCACTGAAGCTTTCTTT. Protein sequence: CASSKGTLTEAFF.

V and J are TRBV19 and TRBJ1-4; D is unresolved. The CDR3 is made up of 15 amino acids. Germline V gene data show CDR1 as LNHDA and CDR2 as SQIVND (reference sequence). The V end was cut by 5 bases, the J end by 7 bases, with 17 bases between. CDR3 sequence (DNA): TGTGCCAGTAGTCCACCCACGGGAGGAGGTGAAAAACTGTTTTTT. It yields the protein CASSPPTGGGEKLFF.

This clonotype was detected a few times. A read error is possible here, since a much larger clone lies one base away. The chain has TRBV20-1 and TRBJ2-1; D might be TRBD2 (6 bases). The CDR3 is 14 residues long. V lost 3 bases and J lost 9, with 18 bases in between. The germline V gene has CDR1 DFQATT and CDR2 SNEGSKA (reference sequence). CDR3 loop: CSARDGRGNSEQFF. CDR3 coding DNA: TGCAGTGCTAGGGACGGGAGAGGAAACAGTGAGCAGTTCTTC.

A note on this clonotype: An end of the junction does not agree with germline; a read error may underlie this. The chain employs TRBV19 and TRBJ2-1; 11 nucleotides align to TRBD2. This CDR3 comprises 15 residues. CDR1 LNHDA and CDR2 SQIVND come from the germline V gene (reference sequence). The CDR3 DNA is TGTGCCAGTAGCATAGCGGGGGGGCCTTACAATGAGCAGTTCTTC. Translated: CASSIAGGPYNEQFF.

This clonotype was detected many times. CDR3 region: CASSVHTTGQSYTF. The CDR3 DNA reads as TGTGCCAGCAGCGTTCACACGACAGGGCAAAGCTACACCTTC. The rearrangement joins TRBV9 to TRBJ1-2; 7 nucleotides line up with TRBD1. Germline CDR1 SGDLS, CDR2 YYNGEE. This CDR3 has 14 residues. The junction had 10 bases not matched to a gene; V was cut back by 2 bases and J by 9 bases.

This clonotype appeared once. The rearrangement joins TRBV20-1 to TRBJ2-7; 7 positions match TRBD2. From germline, CDR1 is DFQATT and CDR2 SNEGSKA (reference sequence). This CDR3 is built from 13 residues. The junction had 5 bases not matched to a gene; V was cut back by 3 bases and J by 3 bases. The CDR3 DNA follows: TGCAGTGCTAGGACTCCTAGCGGCTACGAGCAGTACTTC. This encodes CSARTPSGYEQYF.

The CDR3 sequence is CASSSWDGYTF. CDR3 bases: TGTGCCAGCAGCAGTTGGGATGGCTACACCTTC. The rearrangement uses TRBV11-1 and TRBJ1-2; no clear D gene. Trimming shortened V by 5 bases and J by 6 bases, and 7 bases separated the two germline ends. Germline V lookup: CDR1 SGHAT, CDR2 FQDESV (reference sequence). The CDR3 is made up of 11 amino acids.

The chain joins TRBV15 to TRBJ2-5; 9 nucleotides agree with TRBD1. V was clipped by 4 bases and J by 3 bases; unmatched bases: 9. Germline V gives CDR1 LNHNV, CDR2 YYDKDF (reference sequence). This CDR3 has 16 residues. The CDR3 sequence is CATSTGTGLVEETQYF. The CDR3 coding sequence is TGTGCCACCAGCACGGGGACAGGGCTGGTAGAAGAGACCCAGTACTTC.